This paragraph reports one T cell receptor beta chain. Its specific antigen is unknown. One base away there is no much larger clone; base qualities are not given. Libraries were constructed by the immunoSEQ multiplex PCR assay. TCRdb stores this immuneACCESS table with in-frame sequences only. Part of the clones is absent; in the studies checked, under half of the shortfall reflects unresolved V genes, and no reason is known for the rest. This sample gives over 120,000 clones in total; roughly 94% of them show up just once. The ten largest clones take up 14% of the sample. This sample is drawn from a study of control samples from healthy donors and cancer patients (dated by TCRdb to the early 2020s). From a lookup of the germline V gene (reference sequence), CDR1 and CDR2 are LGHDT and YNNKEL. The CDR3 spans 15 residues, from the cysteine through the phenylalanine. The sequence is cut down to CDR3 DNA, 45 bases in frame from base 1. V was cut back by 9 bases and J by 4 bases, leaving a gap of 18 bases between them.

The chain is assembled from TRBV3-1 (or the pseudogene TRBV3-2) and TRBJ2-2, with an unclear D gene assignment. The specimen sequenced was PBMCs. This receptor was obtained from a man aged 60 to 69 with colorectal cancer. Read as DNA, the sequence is TGTGCCAGTGGAACTACCGTCAAAATCACCGGGGAGCTGTTTTTT. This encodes CASGTTVKITGELFF.